This T cell receptor (beta chain) was sequenced in a study of regulatory T cells in long-lasting Graves disease. Overall study findings and caveats: Newly diagnosed patients had higher TCR diversity than persistent Graves' patients did. Since the sample size was small, accuracy may have been reduced.

Germline lookup yields CDR1 MNHEY and CDR2 SVGEGT. The junction had 6 bases not matched to a gene; V was cut back by 7 bases and J by 0 bases. The CDR3 is 16 residues long. The time point: persistent/refractory GD, antithyroid drugs over 5 years with positive TRAb. From PBMCs, RNA was extracted and then used to make the TCR library. Patients all came to the study from an endocrinology department in Xi'an, China. With iRepertoire HTBI primers and Arm-PCR of CDR3 regions, TCR beta libraries were built. Each CDR3 protein is one row after TCRdb ran MiXCR on the multiplex PCR reads. The sample contains some 300,000 distinct CDR3 sequences, around 23% of which appear only once. In the case of this clonotype: The antigen is undetermined.

This sample comprised peripheral blood mononuclear cells (PBMCs), obtained when the disease was refractory, from a patient treated with antithyroid drugs. V and J are TRBV6-2 or TRBV6-3 and TRBJ2-1; 10 bases fit TRBD2. The origin of this receptor is a female donor with Graves disease. The CDR3: CASTELAGSSYNEQFF. The CDR3, as DNA: TGTGCCAGCACCGAACTAGCGGGGAGCTCCTACAATGAGCAGTTCTTC.